A single sample is the source of the 8 T cell receptor beta chains below, sequenced in a study of blood T cell repertoires in COVID-19. Profiling relied on immunoSEQ multiplex PCR, and the TCRdb table lists in-frame clones only, not all of them. In the table there are roughly 400,000 clones, 85% to 90% of which are singletons. Material for sequencing was PBMCs or T cells enriched from blood (not recorded which). The receptors here all came from a woman aged 45 to 65 who had recovered from COVID-19.

The rearrangement uses TRBV7-9 and TRBJ1-1; TRBD1 matches at 12 bases. V was clipped by 1 base and J by 2 bases; unmatched bases: 11. In germline, CDR1 is SEHNR, CDR2 FQNEAQ (reference sequence). The length of the CDR3 is 19 residues. This CDR3 is CASSLDRPSGTGGNTEAFF. The CDR3 nucleotides read TGTGCCAGCAGCTTAGACCGGCCGTCTGGGACAGGGGGCAACACTGAAGCTTTCTTT.

This clone came up a few times. J is TRBJ1-1 and V is TRBV19; TRBD1 might be the D (5 bases). The CDR3 loop spans 14 amino acids. Germline-derived CDR1 and CDR2 are LNHDA and SQIVND (reference sequence). The V end was cut by 2 bases, the J end by 9 bases, with 16 bases between. In DNA form, the CDR3 reads TGTGCCAGTAGTATACTCGACAGAAATGGACAAGCTTTCTTT. Encoded protein: CASSILDRNGQAFF.

This clone was counted once. This chain joins TRBV14 and TRBJ1-2; D gene uncertain. The CDR3 spans 13 residues. V was clipped by 0 bases and J by 6 bases, with 8 bases between them. Germline V gene data show CDR1 as SGHDN and CDR2 as FVKESK. DNA of the CDR3: TGTGCCAGCAGCCAAGACGGAGGGCATGGCTACACCTTC. Amino acid sequence: CASSQDGGHGYTF.

The V call is TRBV7-9, the J call TRBJ1-2; no clear D gene. V gave up 3 bases and J gave up 7 bases, with 6 bases separating them. The CDR3 is made up of 11 amino acids. Germline lookup yields CDR1 SEHNR and CDR2 FQNEAQ (reference sequence). CDR3 loop: CASSLYFGYTF. DNA of the CDR3: TGTGCCAGCAGCTTGTATTTTGGCTACACCTTC.

The chain couples TRBV6-5 to TRBJ2-3, with a weak D call TRBD1 (5 bases). V was trimmed by 9 bases and J by 4 bases, leaving 17 bases between them. The germline CDR1 and CDR2 sequences are MNHEY and SVGAGI. This CDR3 has 14 residues. The CDR3 DNA reads TGTGCCAGAACAGGACCTTCCACGGCAGATACGCAGTATTTT. This encodes CARTGPSTADTQYF.

A remark on this clone: This sample includes further DNA sequences coding for the same CDR3. This chain links TRBV5-1 with TRBJ1-1; D gene unclear. Trimming shortened V by 0 bases and J by 1 base, and 4 bases separated the two germline ends. This CDR3 region has 13 residues. Germline CDR1 SGHRS, CDR2 YFSETQ. The CDR3 loop is CASSLGGNTEAFF. The CDR3 DNA reads as TGCGCCAGCAGCTTGGGCGGGAACACTGAAGCTTTCTTT.

The table lists this clone with a count of one. This chain uses TRBV28 with TRBJ2-6; TRBD1 matches at 9 bases. The CDR3 spans 15 residues. With V trimmed by 11 bases and J by 0 bases, 5 bases remained unmatched. Germline CDR1 is MDHEN and CDR2 is SYDVKM. For the CDR3, the DNA is TGTGCCTTACAGGGGGCCCCCTCTGGGGCCAACGTCCTGACTTTC. Translated, it gives CALQGAPSGANVLTF.

The rearrangement links TRBV6-5 to TRBJ1-5; TRBD1 might be the D (6 bases). Germline loops: CDR1 MNHEY, CDR2 SVGAGI. The length of the CDR3 is 14 residues. V was shortened by 9 bases and J by 7 bases, with 19 bases between the two germline ends. The CDR3 spells CASTVTGNLQPQHF. The CDR3 DNA reads as TGTGCCAGTACCGTTACAGGGAATTTGCAGCCCCAGCATTTT.